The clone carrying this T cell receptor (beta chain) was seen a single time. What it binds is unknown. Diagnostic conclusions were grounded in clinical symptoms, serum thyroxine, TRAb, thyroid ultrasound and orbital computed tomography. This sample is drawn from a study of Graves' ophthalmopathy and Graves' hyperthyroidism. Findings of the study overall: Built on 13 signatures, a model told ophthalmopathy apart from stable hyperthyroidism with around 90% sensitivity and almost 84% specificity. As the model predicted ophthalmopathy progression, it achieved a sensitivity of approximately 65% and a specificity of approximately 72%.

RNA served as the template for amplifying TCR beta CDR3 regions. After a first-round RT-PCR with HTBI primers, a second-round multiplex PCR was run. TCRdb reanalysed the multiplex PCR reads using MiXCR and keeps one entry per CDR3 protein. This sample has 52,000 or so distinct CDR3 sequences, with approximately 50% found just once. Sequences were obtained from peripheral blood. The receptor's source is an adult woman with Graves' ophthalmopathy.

CDR3 DNA sequence: TGCAGCGTTGGGACTAGCGGGGGCAGCAATGAGCAGTTCTTC. Protein: CSVGTSGGSNEQFF. The chain joins TRBV29-1 to TRBJ2-1; 13 nucleotides line up with TRBD2. V lost 4 bases, J lost 6 bases, and 3 bases stayed unmatched. This CDR3 is 14 amino acids long. Germline V gives CDR1 SQVTM, CDR2 ANQGSEA.